These T cell receptor beta chains were read from a single sample in a study of cytomegalovirus exposure and HLA in healthy donors. Assay: immunoSEQ multiplex PCR; the TCRdb copy retains only in-frame clones and omits some. The data show approximately 82,000 clones, 95% seen once. Sequenced sample: PBMCs. Receptors were obtained from a woman aged 18-29 years in good health and CMV-seronegative. CDR3s include the opening cysteine and the closing phenylalanine or tryptophan. A D gene is named only where the DNA matches it firmly. Not every row has a clone size; where given, it reads once, few, many or a size class.

clone_size | j_call | d_call | v_call | cdr3_aa | cdr3_nt
NA | TRBJ2-2 | NA | TRBV5-1 | CASSFPGTGELFF | TGCGCCAGCAGCTTCCCGGGAACCGGGGAGCTGTTTTTT
NA | TRBJ2-7 | TRBD1 | TRBV6-5 | CASSYDGTGPYEQYF | TGTGCCAGCAGTTACGACGGGACAGGCCCCTACGAGCAGTACTTC
once | TRBJ2-7 | TRBD2 | TRBV5-4 | CASRPSDGGSSYEQYF | TGTGCCAGCAGACCCTCCGACGGCGGGAGCTCCTACGAGCAGTACTTC
NA | TRBJ2-2 | TRBD2 | TRBV27 | CASSGLAATGELFF | TGTGCCAGCAGTGGGCTAGCGGCCACCGGGGAGCTGTTTTTT
NA | TRBJ1-1 | NA | TRBV5-1 | CASSYTRDTEAFF | TGCGCCAGCAGCTATACCAGGGACACTGAAGCTTTCTTT
NA | TRBJ2-5 | TRBD2 | TRBV9 | CASSGRLTSGKETQYF | TGTGCCAGCAGCGGTAGGCTAACTAGCGGGAAGGAGACCCAGTACTTC
NA | TRBJ1-1 | NA | TRBV18 | CASSSGLNTEAFF | TGTGCCAGCTCTTCAGGGTTGAACACTGAAGCTTTCTTT
NA | TRBJ2-2 | NA | TRBV7-6 | CASASEVGELFF | TGTGCCAGCGCCTCAGAGGTCGGGGAGCTGTTTTTT
NA | TRBJ2-7 | NA | TRBV6-1 | CASSDGRGPYEQYF | TGTGCCAGCAGTGACGGGAGGGGGCCTTACGAGCAGTACTTC
NA | TRBJ2-1 | TRBD2 | TRBV11-2 | CASSLVAGVDEQFF | TGTGCCAGCAGCTTAGTGGCGGGGGTCGATGAGCAGTTCTTC
NA | TRBJ1-5 | NA | TRBV5-6 | CASSLSAGGVGNQPQHF | TGTGCCAGCAGCTTGTCGGCGGGGGGGGTAGGAAATCAGCCCCAGCATTTT
NA | TRBJ2-2 | NA | TRBV27 | CASSRVAGELFF | TGTGCCAGCTCCCGGGTGGCCGGGGAGCTGTTTTTT
NA | TRBJ1-2 | NA | TRBV5-1 | CASSLEPGYGGYTF | TGCGCCAGCAGCTTGGAACCAGGGTATGGGGGCTACACCTTC
NA | TRBJ1-6 | NA | TRBV18 | CASSLNSADNSPLHF | TGTGCCAGCTCCCTAAACAGTGCCGATAATTCACCCCTCCACTTT
NA | TRBJ1-3 | NA | TRBV2 | CASSQRQDSGNTIYF | TGTGCCAGCAGTCAGAGACAGGACTCTGGAAACACCATATATTTT
once | TRBJ1-2 | NA | TRBV7-2 | CASSLGRPGGGYTF | TGTGCCAGCAGCTTAGGAAGGCCCGGGGGGGGCTACACCTTC
NA | TRBJ1-1 | NA | TRBV7-2 | CASSWQAPKNTEAFF | TGTGCCAGCAGCTGGCAGGCCCCAAAGAACACTGAAGCTTTCTTT
NA | TRBJ1-1 | NA | TRBV4-3 | CASSPWPWGENTEAFF | TGCGCCAGCAGCCCCTGGCCCTGGGGGGAAAACACTGAAGCTTTCTTT